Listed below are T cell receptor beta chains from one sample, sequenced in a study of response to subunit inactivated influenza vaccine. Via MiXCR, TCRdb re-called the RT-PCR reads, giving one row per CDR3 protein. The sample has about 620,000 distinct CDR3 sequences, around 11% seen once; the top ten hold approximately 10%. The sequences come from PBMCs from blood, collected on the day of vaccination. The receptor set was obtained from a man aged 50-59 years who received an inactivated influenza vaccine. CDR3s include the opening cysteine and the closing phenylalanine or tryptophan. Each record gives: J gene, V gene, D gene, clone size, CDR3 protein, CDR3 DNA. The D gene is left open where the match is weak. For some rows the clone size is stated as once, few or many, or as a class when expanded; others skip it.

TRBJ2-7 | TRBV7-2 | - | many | CASSQAILYEQYF | TGTGCCAGCAGCCAAGCGATCCTCTACGAGCAGTACTTC
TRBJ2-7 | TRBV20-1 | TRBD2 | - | CSASGTSGRALGEQYF | TGCAGTGCTAGCGGAACTAGCGGGAGGGCCTTGGGCGAGCAGTACTTC
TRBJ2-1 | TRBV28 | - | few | CASLGRTGATNEQFF | TGTGCCAGCCTTGGGAGGACGGGGGCTACCAATGAGCAGTTCTTC
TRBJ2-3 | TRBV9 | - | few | CASSVAPGTDTQYF | TGTGCCAGCAGCGTCGCTCCTGGCACAGATACGCAGTATTTT
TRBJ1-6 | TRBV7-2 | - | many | CASSLSQNSPLHF | TGTGCCAGCAGCTTGTCCCAGAATTCACCCCTCCACTTT
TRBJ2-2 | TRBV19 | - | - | CASSIWSANTGELFF | TGTGCCAGTAGTATATGGTCAGCAAACACCGGGGAGCTGTTTTTT
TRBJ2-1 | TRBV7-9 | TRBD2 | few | CASSLAPASGLYNEQFF | TGTGCCAGCAGCTTAGCACCGGCTAGCGGATTGTACAATGAGCAGTTCTTC
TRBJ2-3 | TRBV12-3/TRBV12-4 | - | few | CASSLARRDTQYF | TGTGCCAGCAGTTTGGCTAGGAGGGATACGCAGTATTTT
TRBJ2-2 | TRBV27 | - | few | CASSKTRGTNTGELFF | TGTGCCAGCAGTAAGACAAGGGGGACTAACACCGGGGAGCTGTTTTTT
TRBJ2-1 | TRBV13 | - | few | CASSSLGSSNEQFF | TGTGCCAGCAGCTCCCTTGGCAGCAGCAATGAGCAGTTCTTC
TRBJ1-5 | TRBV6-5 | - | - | CASSYTRGRPQHF | TGTGCCAGCAGTTACACCAGGGGTCGGCCCCAGCATTTT
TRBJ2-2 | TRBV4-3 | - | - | CASSQPGGNTGELFF | TGCGCCAGCAGCCAGCCGGGTGGGAACACCGGGGAGCTGTTTTTT
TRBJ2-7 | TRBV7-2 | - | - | CASSRGGTSVVEQYF | TGTGCCAGCAGCCGTGGGGGCACTAGCGTTGTTGAGCAGTACTTC
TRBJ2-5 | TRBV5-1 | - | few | CASAPEGGKETQYF | TGCGCCAGCGCTCCTGAAGGCGGGAAAGAGACCCAGTACTTC
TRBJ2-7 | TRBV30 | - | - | CAWSLVSYEQYF | TGTGCCTGGAGTTTGGTCTCCTACGAGCAGTACTTC
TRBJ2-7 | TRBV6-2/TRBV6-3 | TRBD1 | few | CASSYPSDRDSYEQYF | TGTGCCAGCAGTTACCCTTCCGACAGGGACTCCTACGAGCAGTACTTC
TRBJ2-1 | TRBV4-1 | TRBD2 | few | CASSQDPGGAREQFF | TGCGCCAGCAGCCAAGACCCCGGGGGGGCGCGTGAGCAGTTCTTC
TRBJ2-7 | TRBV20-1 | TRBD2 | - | CSARRSSGRYYEQYF | TGCAGTGCTAGAAGGTCTAGCGGGAGATACTACGAGCAGTACTTC
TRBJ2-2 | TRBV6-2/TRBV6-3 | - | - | CASSLRPLYAGELFF | TGTGCCAGCAGTCTCCGACCCCTCTACGCCGGGGAGCTGTTTTTT
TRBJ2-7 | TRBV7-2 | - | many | CASSLTGQSYEQYF | TGTGCCAGCAGCTTAACAGGACAGTCCTACGAGCAGTACTTC
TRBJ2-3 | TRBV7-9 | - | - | CASSFPAGSTDTQYF | TGTGCCAGCAGCTTTCCTGCGGGTAGCACAGATACGCAGTATTTT
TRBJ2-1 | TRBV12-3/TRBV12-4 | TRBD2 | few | CASSHSGNRYNEQFF | TGTGCCAGCAGTCATAGCGGGAACCGGTACAATGAGCAGTTCTTC
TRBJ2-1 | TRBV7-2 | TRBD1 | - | CASSFAGTGGNEQFF | TGTGCCAGCAGCTTTGCTGGGACAGGGGGAAATGAGCAGTTCTTC
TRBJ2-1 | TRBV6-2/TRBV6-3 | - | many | CASMPGGLHEQFF | TGTGCCAGCATGCCCGGAGGGTTACATGAGCAGTTCTTC
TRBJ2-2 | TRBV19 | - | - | CASNRRSNTGELFF | TGTGCCAGTAACCGCCGCTCGAACACCGGGGAGCTGTTTTTT
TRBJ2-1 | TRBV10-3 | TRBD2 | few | CASHPMGSGRGNEQFF | TGTGCCTCCCACCCGATGGGTAGCGGGAGGGGTAATGAGCAGTTCTTC
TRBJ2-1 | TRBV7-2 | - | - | CASSPKGGHNEQFF | TGTGCCAGCAGCCCAAAGGGGGGGCACAATGAGCAGTTCTTC
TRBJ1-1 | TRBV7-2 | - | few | CASTIRGAGNTEAFF | TGTGCCAGCACTATAAGGGGGGCGGGGAACACTGAAGCTTTCTTT
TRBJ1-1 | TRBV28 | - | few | CASTLPNTEAFF | TGTGCCAGCACCCTACCCAACACTGAAGCTTTCTTT
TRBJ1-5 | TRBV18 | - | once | CASSPSQGNNQPQHF | TGTGCCAGCTCACCCTCACAGGGAAACAATCAGCCCCAGCATTTT
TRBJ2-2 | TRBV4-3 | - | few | CASSHRTGELFF | TGCGCCAGCAGCCATCGAACCGGGGAGCTGTTTTTT
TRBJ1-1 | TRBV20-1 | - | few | CSARTHRENTEAFF | TGCAGTGCTAGGACCCACAGGGAGAACACTGAAGCTTTCTTT
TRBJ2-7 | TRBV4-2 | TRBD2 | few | CASSHLPTSGTYEQYF | TGTGCCAGCAGCCATCTGCCGACTAGCGGAACCTACGAGCAGTACTTC
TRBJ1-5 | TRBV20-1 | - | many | CSANRGGSNQPQHF | TGCAGTGCTAATAGGGGAGGGAGCAATCAGCCCCAGCATTTT
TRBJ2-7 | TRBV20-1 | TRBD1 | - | CSARGWDSSYEQYF | TGCAGTGCTAGAGGATGGGACAGCTCCTACGAGCAGTACTTC
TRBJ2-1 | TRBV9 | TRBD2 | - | CASSVWGTSVREQFF | TGTGCCAGCAGCGTATGGGGGACTAGCGTCCGTGAGCAGTTCTTC
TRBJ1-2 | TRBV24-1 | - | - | CATSSNRDGYTF | TGTGCCACCAGTTCAAACAGGGATGGCTACACCTTC
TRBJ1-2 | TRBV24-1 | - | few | CATSDFGQSGYTF | TGTGCCACCAGTGATTTTGGACAGTCTGGCTACACCTTC
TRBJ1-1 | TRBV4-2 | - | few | CASSQRAFPEYTLEAFF | TGTGCCAGCAGCCAAAGGGCTTTTCCTGAATATACGTTAGAAGCTTTCTTT
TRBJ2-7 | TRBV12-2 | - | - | CASRFKPGRAIYEQYF | TGTGCAAGTCGCTTTAAACCGGGACGGGCCATTTACGAGCAGTACTTC
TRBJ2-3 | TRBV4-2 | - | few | CASSQDPGRVTDTQYF | TGTGCCAGCAGCCAAGATCCGGGTAGAGTCACAGATACGCAGTATTTT
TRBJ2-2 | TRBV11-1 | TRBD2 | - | CASRSGLAGEGNTGELFF | TGTGCCAGCAGATCCGGACTAGCGGGAGAGGGAAACACCGGGGAGCTGTTTTTT
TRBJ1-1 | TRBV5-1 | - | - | CASSLDEQGVNTEAFF | TGCGCCAGCAGCCTCGACGAACAGGGCGTGAACACTGAAGCTTTCTTT
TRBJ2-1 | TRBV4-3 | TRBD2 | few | CASSQDWAGAVYNEQFF | TGCGCCAGCAGCCAAGATTGGGCGGGAGCCGTGTACAATGAGCAGTTCTTC
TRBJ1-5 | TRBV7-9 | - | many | CASSNQGQPQHF | TGTGCCAGCAGCAATCAGGGACAGCCCCAGCATTTT
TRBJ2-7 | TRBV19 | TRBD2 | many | CASRPSGTSGYEQYF | TGTGCCAGTAGACCCTCCGGGACTAGCGGGTACGAGCAGTACTTC
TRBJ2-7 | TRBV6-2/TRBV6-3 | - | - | CASRTGGTREQYF | TGTGCCAGCAGGACAGGTGGAACTAGGGAGCAGTACTTC
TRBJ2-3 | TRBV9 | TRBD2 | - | CASSPQAGWVDTQYF | TGTGCCAGCAGCCCACAAGCGGGATGGGTAGATACGCAGTATTTT
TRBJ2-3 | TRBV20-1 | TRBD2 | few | CSAPGSSGRGTQYF | TGCAGTGCTCCCGGGTCTAGCGGACGGGGTACGCAGTATTTT
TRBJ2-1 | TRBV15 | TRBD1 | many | CATSRGDRGRVNEQFF | TGTGCCACCAGCAGGGGGGACAGGGGGCGCGTCAATGAGCAGTTCTTC
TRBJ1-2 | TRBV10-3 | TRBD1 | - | CAMGTGGGYTF | TGTGCCATGGGGACAGGGGGCGGCTACACCTTC
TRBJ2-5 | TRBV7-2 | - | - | CASSRQGWETQYF | TGTGCCAGCAGTCGTCAGGGGTGGGAGACCCAGTACTTC
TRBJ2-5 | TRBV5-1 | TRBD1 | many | CASSLDATGVQETQYF | TGCGCCAGCAGCTTGGATGCGACAGGGGTTCAAGAGACCCAGTACTTC
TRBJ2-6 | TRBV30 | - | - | CALPGGANVLTF | TGTGCCCTCCCAGGGGGGGCCAACGTCCTGACTTTC
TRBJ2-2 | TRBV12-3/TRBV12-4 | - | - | CASSFPSGGLFF | TGTGCCAGCAGTTTCCCTAGTGGTGGGCTGTTTTTT